The present entry profiles one TCR beta chain with its context. The repertoire was sequenced with immunoSEQ multiplex PCR; TCRdb's copy has only in-frame clones and lacks some. The table includes about 180,000 clones, around 88% detected once. The sample originates from a study of T cell responses to AZD1222 COVID-19 vaccine. The germline CDR1 and CDR2 sequences are SEHNR and FQNEAQ (reference sequence). V dropped 2 bases and J dropped 0 bases, with 6 bases sitting between them. This CDR3 is built from 14 residues. The input for sequencing was peripheral blood, taken 28 days after the second AZD1222 dose. This clonotype originated in an adult who received the AZD1222 COVID-19 vaccine. The V call is TRBV7-9, the J call TRBJ2-3, with D unclear. The CDR3 protein is CASSLSVSTDTQYF. The DNA for the CDR3 is TGTGCCAGCAGCTTATCGGTTAGCACAGATACGCAGTATTTT.